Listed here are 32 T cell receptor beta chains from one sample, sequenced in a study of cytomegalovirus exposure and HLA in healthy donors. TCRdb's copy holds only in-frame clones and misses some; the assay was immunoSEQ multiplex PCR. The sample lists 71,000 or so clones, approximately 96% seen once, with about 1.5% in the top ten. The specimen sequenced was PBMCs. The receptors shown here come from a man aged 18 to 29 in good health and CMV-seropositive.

The CDR3 DNA follows: TGTGCCAGCAGCTTTTCCGCGGGAGGGCCCTCCTACAATGAGCAGTTCTTC. It yields the protein CASSFSAGGPSYNEQFF. This chain connects TRBV11-2 to TRBJ2-1; 9 bases are shared with TRBD2. Germline-derived CDR1 and CDR2 are SGHAT and FQNNGV. The ends lost 3 bases at V and 0 bases at J; junction bases unmatched: 6. This CDR3 contains 17 residues.

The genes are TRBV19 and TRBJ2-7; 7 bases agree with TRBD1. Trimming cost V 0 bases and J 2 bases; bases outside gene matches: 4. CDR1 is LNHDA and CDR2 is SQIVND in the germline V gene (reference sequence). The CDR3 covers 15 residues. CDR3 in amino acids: CASSIDRQGPYEQYF. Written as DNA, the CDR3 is TGTGCCAGTAGTATAGATCGACAGGGTCCCTACGAGCAGTACTTC.

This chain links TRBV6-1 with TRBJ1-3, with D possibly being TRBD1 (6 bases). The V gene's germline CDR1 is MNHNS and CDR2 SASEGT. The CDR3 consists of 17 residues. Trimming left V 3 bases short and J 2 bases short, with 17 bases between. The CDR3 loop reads CASSDGGGAGTGNTIYF. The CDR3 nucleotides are TGTGCCAGCAGTGATGGGGGGGGCGCAGGTACTGGAAACACCATATATTTT.

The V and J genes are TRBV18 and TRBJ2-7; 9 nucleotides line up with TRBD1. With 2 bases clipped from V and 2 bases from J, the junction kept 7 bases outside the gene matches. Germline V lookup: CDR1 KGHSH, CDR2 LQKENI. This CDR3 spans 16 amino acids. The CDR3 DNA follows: TGTGCCAGCTCACCATCGGACAGGGGTACCACCTACGAGCAGTACTTC. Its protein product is CASSPSDRGTTYEQYF.

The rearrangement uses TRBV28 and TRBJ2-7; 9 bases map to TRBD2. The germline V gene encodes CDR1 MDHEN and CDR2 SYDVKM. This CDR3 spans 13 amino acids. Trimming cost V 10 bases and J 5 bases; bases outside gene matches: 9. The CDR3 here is CATVSGSFHEQYF. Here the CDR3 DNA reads TGTGCCACCGTTAGCGGGAGTTTCCACGAGCAGTACTTC.

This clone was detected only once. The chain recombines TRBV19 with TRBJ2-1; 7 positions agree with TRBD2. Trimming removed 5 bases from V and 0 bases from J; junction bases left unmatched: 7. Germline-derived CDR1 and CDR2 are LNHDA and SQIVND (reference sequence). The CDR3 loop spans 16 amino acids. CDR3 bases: TGTGCCAGTAGTGACCCCGGGGGGAGCTCCTACAATGAGCAGTTCTTC. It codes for CASSDPGGSSYNEQFF.

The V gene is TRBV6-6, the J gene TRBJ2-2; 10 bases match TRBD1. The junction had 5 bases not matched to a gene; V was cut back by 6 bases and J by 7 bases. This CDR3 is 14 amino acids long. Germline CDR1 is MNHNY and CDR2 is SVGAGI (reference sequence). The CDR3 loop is CASRRQGAHGELFF. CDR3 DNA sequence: TGTGCCAGCAGAAGACAGGGGGCCCACGGGGAGCTGTTTTTT.

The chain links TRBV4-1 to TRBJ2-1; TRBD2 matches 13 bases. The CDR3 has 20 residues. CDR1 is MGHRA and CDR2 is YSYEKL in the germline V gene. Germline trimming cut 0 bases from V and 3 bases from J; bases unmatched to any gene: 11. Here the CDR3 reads CASSQDYMGLAGPIYNEQFF. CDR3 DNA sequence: TGCGCCAGCAGCCAAGATTATATGGGACTAGCGGGACCGATCTACAATGAGCAGTTCTTC.

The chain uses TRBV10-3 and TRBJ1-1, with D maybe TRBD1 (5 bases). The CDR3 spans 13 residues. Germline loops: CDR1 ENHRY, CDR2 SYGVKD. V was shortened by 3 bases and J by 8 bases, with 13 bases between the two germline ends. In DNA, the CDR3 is TGTGCCATCAGTGACTACCAGGGTGCCGAAGCTTTCTTT. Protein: CAISDYQGAEAFF.

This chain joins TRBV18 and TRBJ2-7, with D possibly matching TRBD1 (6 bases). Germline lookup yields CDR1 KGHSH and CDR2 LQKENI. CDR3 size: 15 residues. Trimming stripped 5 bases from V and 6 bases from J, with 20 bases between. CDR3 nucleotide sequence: TGTGCCAGCTCAGGATCAGCAGGGGCCCTTTCCGAGCAGTACTTC. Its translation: CASSGSAGALSEQYF.

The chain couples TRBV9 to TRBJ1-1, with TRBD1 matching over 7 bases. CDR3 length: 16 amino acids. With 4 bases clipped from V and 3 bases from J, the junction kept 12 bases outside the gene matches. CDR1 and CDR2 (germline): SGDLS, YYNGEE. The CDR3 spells CASSTEIDRVDTEAFF. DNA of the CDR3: TGTGCCAGCAGCACCGAAATTGACAGGGTGGACACTGAAGCTTTCTTT.

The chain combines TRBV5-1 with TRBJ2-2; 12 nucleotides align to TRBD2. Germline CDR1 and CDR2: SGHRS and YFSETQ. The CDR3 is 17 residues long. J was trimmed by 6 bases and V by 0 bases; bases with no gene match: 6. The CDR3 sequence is CASSLAPSGGASGELFF. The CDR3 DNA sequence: TGCGCCAGCAGCTTGGCCCCTAGCGGGGGGGCCTCCGGGGAGCTGTTTTTT.

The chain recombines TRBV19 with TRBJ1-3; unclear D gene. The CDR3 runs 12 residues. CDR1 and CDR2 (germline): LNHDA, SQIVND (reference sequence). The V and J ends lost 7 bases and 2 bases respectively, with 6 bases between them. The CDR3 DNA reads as TGTGCCAGTACAATCCCTGGAAACACCATATATTTT. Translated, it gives CASTIPGNTIYF. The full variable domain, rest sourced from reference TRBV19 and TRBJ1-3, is DGGITQSPKYLFRKEGQNVTLSCEQNLNHDAMYWYRQDPGQGLRLIYYSQIVNDFQKGDIAEGYSVSREKKESFPLTVTSAQKNPTAFYLCASTIPGNTIYFGEGSWLTVV.

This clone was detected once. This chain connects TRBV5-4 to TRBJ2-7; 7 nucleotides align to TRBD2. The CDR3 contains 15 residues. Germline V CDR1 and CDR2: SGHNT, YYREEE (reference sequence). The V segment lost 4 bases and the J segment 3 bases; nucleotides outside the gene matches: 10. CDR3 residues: CASSPSGGSGYEQYF. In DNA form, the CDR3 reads TGTGCCAGCAGCCCTTCGGGCGGGAGCGGCTACGAGCAGTACTTC.

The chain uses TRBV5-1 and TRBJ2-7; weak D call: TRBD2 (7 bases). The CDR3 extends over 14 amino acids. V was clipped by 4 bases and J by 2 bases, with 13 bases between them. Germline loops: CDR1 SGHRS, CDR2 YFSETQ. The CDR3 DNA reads TGCGCCAGCAGCCAGACCGGGGGGCCCTACGAGCAGTACTTC. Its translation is CASSQTGGPYEQYF.

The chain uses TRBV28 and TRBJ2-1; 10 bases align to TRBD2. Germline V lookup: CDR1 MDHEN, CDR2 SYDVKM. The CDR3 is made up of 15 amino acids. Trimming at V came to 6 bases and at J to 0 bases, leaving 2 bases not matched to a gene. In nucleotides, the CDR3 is TGTGCCAGCAGGCTAGCGGGAGTCTCCTACAATGAGCAGTTCTTC. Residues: CASRLAGVSYNEQFF.

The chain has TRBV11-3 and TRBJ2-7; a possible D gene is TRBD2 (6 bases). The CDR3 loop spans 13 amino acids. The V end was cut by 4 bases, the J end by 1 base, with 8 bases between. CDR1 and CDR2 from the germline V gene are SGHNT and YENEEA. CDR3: CASSSGDSYEQYF. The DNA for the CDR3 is TGTGCCAGCAGCTCGGGGGATTCCTACGAGCAGTACTTC.

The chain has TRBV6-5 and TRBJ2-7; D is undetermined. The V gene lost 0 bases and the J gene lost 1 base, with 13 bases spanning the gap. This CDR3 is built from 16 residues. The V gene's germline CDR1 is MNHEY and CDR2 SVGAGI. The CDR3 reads CASSYSSGPNSYEQYF. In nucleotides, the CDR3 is TGTGCCAGCAGTTACTCGTCAGGCCCTAATTCCTACGAGCAGTACTTC.

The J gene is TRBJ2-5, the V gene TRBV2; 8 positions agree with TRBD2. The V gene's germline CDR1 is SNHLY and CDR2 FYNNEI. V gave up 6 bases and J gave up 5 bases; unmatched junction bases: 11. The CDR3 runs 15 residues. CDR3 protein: CASRGLTSGTETQYF. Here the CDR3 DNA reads TGTGCCAGCAGAGGCCTCACTAGCGGAACGGAGACCCAGTACTTC. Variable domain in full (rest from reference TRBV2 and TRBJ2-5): EPEVTQTPSHQVTQMGQEVILRCVPISNHLYFYWYRQILGQKVEFLVSFYNNEISEKSEIFDDQFSVERPDGSNFTLKIRSTKLEDSAMYFCASRGLTSGTETQYFGPGTRLLVL.

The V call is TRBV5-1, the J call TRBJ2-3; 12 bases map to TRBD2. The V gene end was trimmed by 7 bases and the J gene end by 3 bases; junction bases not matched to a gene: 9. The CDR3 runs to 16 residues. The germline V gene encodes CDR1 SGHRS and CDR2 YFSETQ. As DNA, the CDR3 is TGCGCCAGCCCTTACCTAGCGGGAGGGCCGACAGATACGCAGTATTTT. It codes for CASPYLAGGPTDTQYF.

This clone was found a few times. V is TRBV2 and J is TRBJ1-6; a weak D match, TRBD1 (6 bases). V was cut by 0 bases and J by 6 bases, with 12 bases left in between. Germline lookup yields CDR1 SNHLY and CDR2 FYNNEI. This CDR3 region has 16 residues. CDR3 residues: CASSEALAGANSPLHF. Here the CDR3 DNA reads TGTGCCAGCAGTGAAGCGCTTGCAGGGGCTAATTCACCCCTCCACTTT. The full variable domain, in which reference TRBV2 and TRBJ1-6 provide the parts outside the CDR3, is EPEVTQTPSHQVTQMGQEVILRCVPISNHLYFYWYRQILGQKVEFLVSFYNNEISEKSEIFDDQFSVERPDGSNFTLKIRSTKLEDSAMYFCASSEALAGANSPLHFGNGTRLTVT.

The CDR3 is CASQRKGNAQYF. The CDR3, as DNA: TGTGCCAGTCAGAGGAAGGGGAACGCGCAGTATTTT. This chain joins TRBV19 and TRBJ2-3, with a possible D match to TRBD1 (5 bases). Germline V gene lookup returns CDR1 LNHDA and CDR2 SQIVND (reference sequence). V shed 8 bases and J shed 10 bases, with 16 bases lying between them. The CDR3 sequence is 12 residues long.

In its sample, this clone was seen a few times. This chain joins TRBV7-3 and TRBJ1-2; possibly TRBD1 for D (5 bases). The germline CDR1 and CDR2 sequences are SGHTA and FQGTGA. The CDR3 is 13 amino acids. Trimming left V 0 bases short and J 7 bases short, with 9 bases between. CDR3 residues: CASSLTGVAGYTF. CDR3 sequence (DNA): TGTGCCAGCAGCTTAACAGGGGTCGCTGGCTACACCTTC.

This chain's CDR3 is CASTPGLGGEQYF. The CDR3 DNA reads TGTGCCAGCACCCCCGGGCTGGGGGGCGAGCAGTACTTC. The chain links TRBV6-6 to TRBJ2-7, with D perhaps TRBD2 (6 bases). Germline V lookup: CDR1 MNHNY, CDR2 SVGAGI (reference sequence). V lost 7 bases, J lost 6 bases, and 16 bases lay in between. There are 13 residues in the CDR3.

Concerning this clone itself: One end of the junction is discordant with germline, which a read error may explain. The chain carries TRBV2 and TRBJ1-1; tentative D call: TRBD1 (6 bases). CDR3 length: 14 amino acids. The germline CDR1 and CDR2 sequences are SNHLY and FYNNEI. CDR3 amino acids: CASSEETGNTEAFF. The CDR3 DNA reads TGTGCCAGCAGCGAAGAGACAGGGAACACTGAAGCTTTCTTT.

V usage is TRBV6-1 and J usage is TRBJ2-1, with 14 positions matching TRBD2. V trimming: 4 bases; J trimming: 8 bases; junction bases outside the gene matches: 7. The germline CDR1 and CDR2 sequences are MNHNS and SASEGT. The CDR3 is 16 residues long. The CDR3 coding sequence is TGTGCCAGCAGTGCACAGCCGGGACTAGCGGGAGATGAGCAGTTCTTC. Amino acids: CASSAQPGLAGDEQFF.

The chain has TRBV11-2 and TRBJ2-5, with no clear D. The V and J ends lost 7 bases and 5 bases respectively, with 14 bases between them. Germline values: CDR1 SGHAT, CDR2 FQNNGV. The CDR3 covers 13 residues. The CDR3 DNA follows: TGTGCCAGCACCTTCATGGCCCCGGAGACCCAGTACTTC. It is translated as CASTFMAPETQYF.

The CDR3, as DNA: TGTGCCAGCTCACTGGACACAGGGACCTACGAGCAGTACTTC. Amino acid sequence: CASSLDTGTYEQYF. The chain joins TRBV18 to TRBJ2-7; maybe TRBD1 (6 bases). The CDR3 sequence is 14 residues long. Germline V CDR1 and CDR2: KGHSH, LQKENI. The V and J ends lost 4 bases and 2 bases respectively, with 12 bases between them.

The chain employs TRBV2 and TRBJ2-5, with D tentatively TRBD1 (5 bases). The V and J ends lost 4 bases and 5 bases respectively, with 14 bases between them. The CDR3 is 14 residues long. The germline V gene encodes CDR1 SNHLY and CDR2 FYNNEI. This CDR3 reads CASSARVLGETQYF. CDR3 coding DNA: TGTGCCAGCAGTGCCAGGGTCTTGGGGGAGACCCAGTACTTC.

CDR3 sequence (DNA): TGTGCCAGCAGTCCACCCGAGGGACAGGGAGCATGGGCTTTCTTT. It specifies CASSPPEGQGAWAFF. The chain employs TRBV11-2 and TRBJ1-1; 9 bases map to TRBD1. V was clipped by 6 bases and J by 11 bases; unmatched bases: 16. This CDR3 is 15 amino acids long. Per germline, CDR1 SGHAT and CDR2 FQNNGV. Full variable domain (outside the CDR3, taken from reference TRBV11-2 and TRBJ1-1): EAGVAQSPRYKIIEKRQSVAFWCNPISGHATLYWYQQILGQGPKLLIQFQNNGVVDDSQLPKDRFSAERLKGVDSTLKIQPAKLEDSAVYLCASSPPEGQGAWAFFGQGTRLTVV.

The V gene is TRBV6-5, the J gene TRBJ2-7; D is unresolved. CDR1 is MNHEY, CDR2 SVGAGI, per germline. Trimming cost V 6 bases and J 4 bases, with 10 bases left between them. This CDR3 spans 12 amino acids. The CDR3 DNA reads TGTGCCAGCAGAGATCCAGGATACGAGCAGTACTTC. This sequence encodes CASRDPGYEQYF.

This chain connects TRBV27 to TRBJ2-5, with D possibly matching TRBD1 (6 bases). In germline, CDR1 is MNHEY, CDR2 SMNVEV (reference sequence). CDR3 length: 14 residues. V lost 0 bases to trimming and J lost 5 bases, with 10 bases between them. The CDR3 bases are TGTGCCAGCAGTTTATCGCTGGGGGCCGAGACCCAGTACTTC. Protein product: CASSLSLGAETQYF.